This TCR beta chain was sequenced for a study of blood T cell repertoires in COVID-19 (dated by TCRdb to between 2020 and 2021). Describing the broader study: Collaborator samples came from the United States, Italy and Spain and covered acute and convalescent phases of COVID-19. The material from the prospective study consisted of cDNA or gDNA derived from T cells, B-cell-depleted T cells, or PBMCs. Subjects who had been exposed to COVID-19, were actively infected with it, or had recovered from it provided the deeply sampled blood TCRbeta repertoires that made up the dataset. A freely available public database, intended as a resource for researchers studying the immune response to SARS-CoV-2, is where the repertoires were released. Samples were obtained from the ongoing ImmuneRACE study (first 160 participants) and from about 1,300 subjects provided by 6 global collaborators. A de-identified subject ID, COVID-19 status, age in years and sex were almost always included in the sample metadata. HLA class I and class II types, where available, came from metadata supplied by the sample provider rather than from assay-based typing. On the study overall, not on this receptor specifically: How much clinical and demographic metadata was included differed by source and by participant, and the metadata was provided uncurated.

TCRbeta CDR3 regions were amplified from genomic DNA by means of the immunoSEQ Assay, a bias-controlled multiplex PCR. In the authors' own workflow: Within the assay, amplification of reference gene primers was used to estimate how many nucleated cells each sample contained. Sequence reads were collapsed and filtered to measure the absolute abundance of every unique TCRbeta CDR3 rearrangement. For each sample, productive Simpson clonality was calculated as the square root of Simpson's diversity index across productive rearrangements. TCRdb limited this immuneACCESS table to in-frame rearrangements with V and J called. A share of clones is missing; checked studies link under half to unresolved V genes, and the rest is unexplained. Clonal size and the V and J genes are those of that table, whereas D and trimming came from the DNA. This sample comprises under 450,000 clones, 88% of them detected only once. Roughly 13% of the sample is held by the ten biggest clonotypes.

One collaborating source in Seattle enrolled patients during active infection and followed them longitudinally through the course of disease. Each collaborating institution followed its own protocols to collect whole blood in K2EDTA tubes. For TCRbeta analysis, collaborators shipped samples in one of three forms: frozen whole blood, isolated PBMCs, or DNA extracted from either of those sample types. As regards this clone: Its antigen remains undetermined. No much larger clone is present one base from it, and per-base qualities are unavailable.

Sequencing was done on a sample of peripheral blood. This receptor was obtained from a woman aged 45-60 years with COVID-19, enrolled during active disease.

CDR3 loop: CASSSGTAYGYTF. The nucleotide sequence reads as follows: TGTGCCAGCAGCTCCGGGACAGCCTATGGCTACACCTTC. The chain couples TRBV11-2 to TRBJ1-2; TRBD1 lines up with 7 middle nucleotides. The CDR3, cysteine through phenylalanine, is 13 amino acids long. The DNA shown is the 39-base CDR3, in frame from base 1. V is trimmed back by 4 bases and J by 4 bases, and the junction contains 3 bases that no gene match accounts for. The CDR1 and CDR2 encoded by the germline V gene are SGHAT and FQNNGV.